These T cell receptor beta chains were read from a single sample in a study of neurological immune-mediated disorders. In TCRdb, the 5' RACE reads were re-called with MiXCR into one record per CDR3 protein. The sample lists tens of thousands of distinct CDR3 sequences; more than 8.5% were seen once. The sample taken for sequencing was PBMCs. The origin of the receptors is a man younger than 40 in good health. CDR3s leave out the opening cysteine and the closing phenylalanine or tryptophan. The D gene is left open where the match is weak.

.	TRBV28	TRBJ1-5	ASRKPGPGSNQPQH
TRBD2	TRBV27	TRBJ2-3	ASSPFGLAPDTQY
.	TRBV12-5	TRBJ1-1	ASGLVLDGTEAF
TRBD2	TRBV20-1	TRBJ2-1	SARGTSGRNLNEQF
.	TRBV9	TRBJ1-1	ASSGGGREAF
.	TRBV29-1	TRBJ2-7	SVYGHEQY
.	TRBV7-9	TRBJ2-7	ASSTGSLGEQY
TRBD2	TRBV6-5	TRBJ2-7	ASSPLAGTYEQY
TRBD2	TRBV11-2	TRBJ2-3	ASSSHPGGPDTQY
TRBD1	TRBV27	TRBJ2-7	ASSLSAGGFYEQY
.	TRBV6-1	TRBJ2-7	ASRGDSYEQY
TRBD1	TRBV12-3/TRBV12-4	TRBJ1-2	ASSYPGQGVRGYT
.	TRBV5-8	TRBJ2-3	ASNLGFTELQGDTQY
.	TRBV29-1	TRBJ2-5	SVGGDLPGETQY
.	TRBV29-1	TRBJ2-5	SVDKGGRETQY
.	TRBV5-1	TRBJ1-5	ASSLEGSQPQH
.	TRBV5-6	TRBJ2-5	ASSSAWTAEETQY
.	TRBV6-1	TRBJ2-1	ASSEGGANEQF
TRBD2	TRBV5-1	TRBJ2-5	ASSQGLAEETQY
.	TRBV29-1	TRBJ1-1	SAGEGTNTEAF
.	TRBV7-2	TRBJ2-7	ASSSYRGRYEQY
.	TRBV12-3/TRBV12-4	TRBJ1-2	ASSSPQVRDT